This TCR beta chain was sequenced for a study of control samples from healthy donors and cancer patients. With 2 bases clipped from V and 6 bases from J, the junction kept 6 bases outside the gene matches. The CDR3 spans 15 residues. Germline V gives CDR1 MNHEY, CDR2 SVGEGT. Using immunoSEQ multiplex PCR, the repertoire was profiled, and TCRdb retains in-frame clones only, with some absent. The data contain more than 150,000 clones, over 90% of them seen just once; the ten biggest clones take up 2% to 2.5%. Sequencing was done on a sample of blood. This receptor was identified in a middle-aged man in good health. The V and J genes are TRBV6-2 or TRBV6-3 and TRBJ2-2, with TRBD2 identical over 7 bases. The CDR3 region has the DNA TGTGCCAGCAGTTACCTCGCGGGAGCTGCCGGGGAGCTGTTTTTT. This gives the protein CASSYLAGAAGELFF.